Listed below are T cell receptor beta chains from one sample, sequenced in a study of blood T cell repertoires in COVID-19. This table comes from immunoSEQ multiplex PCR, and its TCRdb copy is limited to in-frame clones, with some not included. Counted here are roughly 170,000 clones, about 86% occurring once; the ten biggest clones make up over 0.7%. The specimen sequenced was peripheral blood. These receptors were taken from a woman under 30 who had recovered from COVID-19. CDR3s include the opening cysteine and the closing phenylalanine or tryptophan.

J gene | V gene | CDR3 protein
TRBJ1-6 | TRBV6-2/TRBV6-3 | CASSFSRVDNSPLHF
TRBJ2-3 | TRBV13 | CASSLGGLEADTQYF
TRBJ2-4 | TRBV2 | CASSEIGSGGAWAKNIQYF
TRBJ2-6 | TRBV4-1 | CASSQDRAGGLSGANVLTF
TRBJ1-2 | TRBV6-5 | CASRAGTRSNGYTF
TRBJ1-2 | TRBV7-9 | CASSLGDRINGYTF
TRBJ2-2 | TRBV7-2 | CASSLVTSGTGELFF
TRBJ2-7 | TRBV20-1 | CSARGGYEQYF
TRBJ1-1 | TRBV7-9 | CASSAQGAGRYTEAFF
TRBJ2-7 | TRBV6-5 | CASTPGLASYEQYF
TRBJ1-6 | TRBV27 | CASSFVQGGNSPLHF
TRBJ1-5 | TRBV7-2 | CASSLGRQVHQPQHF
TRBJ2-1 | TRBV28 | CASSPTGQGHEQFF
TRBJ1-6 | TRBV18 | CASSPTSPGGSPLHF
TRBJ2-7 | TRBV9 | CASSVSPSVEQYF
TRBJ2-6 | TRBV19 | CASTVLQGKSSGANVLTF
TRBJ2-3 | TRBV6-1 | CASSEGGATDTQYF
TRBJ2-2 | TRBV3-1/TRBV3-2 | CASRPPTGVGELFF
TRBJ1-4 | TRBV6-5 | CASSYSRGPSEKLFF
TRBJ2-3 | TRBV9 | CASSAEGGGSTDTQYF
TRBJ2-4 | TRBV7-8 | CASSPRVLAALKNIQYF
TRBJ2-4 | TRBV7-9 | CASSLVQGAKNIQYF
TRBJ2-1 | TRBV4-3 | CASSRGPNEQFF
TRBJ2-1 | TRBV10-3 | CAISARTSGGAAYNEQFF
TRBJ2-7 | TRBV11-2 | CASSFLASGAAYEQYF
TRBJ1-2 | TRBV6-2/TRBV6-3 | CASSYIETEDGYTF
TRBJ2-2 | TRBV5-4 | CASSFGTGELFF
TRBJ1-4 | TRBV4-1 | CASESNRGVEKLFF
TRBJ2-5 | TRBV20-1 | CSARDRRQGDF
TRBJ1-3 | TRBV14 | CASSQINRGSGNTIYF
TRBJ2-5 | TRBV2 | CASSEAKGQFQETQYF
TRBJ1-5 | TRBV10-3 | CAISESGGHSNQPQHF
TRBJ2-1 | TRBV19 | CASSEGNSNEQFF